One T cell receptor beta chain is described in this entry. No antigen is known for it. CDR3 length: 14 residues. The V gene's germline CDR1 is MNHEY and CDR2 SMNVEV (reference sequence). Trimming left V 1 base short and J 5 bases short, with 11 bases between. The data stem from a study of chemoradiotherapy in HPV16-positive cancers. Sequenced by immunoSEQ multiplex PCR; TCRdb stores in-frame clones only, minus some. The sample includes about 5,400 clones, about three quarters of them seen just once. Findings of the study overall: HPV-responsive T-cell expansion during chemoradiotherapy was linked to improved recurrence-free survival in HPV16-positive patients. Only a couple of HPV16-positive patients supplied the functional HPV-specificity definition. Candidate HPV-specific clones and E7-related TCR motifs grew in tumor during treatment.

This specimen was collected from a patient who underwent chemoradiotherapy. The TCR comes from a human donor with HPV-associated anogenital cancer. J is TRBJ1-1 and V is TRBV27, with D perhaps matching TRBD1 (6 bases). This chain's CDR3 is CASSLWHRETEAFF. The CDR3 DNA reads TGTGCCAGCAGTTTATGGCACAGGGAGACTGAAGCTTTCTTT.